This TCR beta chain originates from a study of T cell responses to AZD1222 COVID-19 vaccine. TCRdb's copy holds only in-frame clones and misses some; the assay was immunoSEQ multiplex PCR. This table holds 100,000 to 150,000 clones, 85% found once. Trimming shortened V by 3 bases and J by 7 bases, and 18 bases separated the two germline ends. Per the germline V gene, CDR1 is MDHEN and CDR2 is SYDVKM. This CDR3 is 15 amino acids long. This clone was seen just once. The chain is built from TRBV28 and TRBJ1-2; the D is unclear. The receptor's source is an adult who received the MenACWY meningococcal vaccine as a control. Sequencing used peripheral blood, obtained 28 days after the second dose of the MenACWY control vaccine. In DNA form, the CDR3 reads TGTGCCAGCAGTTTTGCAGGCACCCGTCCCGGTGGCTACACCTTC. Translated, it gives CASSFAGTRPGGYTF.